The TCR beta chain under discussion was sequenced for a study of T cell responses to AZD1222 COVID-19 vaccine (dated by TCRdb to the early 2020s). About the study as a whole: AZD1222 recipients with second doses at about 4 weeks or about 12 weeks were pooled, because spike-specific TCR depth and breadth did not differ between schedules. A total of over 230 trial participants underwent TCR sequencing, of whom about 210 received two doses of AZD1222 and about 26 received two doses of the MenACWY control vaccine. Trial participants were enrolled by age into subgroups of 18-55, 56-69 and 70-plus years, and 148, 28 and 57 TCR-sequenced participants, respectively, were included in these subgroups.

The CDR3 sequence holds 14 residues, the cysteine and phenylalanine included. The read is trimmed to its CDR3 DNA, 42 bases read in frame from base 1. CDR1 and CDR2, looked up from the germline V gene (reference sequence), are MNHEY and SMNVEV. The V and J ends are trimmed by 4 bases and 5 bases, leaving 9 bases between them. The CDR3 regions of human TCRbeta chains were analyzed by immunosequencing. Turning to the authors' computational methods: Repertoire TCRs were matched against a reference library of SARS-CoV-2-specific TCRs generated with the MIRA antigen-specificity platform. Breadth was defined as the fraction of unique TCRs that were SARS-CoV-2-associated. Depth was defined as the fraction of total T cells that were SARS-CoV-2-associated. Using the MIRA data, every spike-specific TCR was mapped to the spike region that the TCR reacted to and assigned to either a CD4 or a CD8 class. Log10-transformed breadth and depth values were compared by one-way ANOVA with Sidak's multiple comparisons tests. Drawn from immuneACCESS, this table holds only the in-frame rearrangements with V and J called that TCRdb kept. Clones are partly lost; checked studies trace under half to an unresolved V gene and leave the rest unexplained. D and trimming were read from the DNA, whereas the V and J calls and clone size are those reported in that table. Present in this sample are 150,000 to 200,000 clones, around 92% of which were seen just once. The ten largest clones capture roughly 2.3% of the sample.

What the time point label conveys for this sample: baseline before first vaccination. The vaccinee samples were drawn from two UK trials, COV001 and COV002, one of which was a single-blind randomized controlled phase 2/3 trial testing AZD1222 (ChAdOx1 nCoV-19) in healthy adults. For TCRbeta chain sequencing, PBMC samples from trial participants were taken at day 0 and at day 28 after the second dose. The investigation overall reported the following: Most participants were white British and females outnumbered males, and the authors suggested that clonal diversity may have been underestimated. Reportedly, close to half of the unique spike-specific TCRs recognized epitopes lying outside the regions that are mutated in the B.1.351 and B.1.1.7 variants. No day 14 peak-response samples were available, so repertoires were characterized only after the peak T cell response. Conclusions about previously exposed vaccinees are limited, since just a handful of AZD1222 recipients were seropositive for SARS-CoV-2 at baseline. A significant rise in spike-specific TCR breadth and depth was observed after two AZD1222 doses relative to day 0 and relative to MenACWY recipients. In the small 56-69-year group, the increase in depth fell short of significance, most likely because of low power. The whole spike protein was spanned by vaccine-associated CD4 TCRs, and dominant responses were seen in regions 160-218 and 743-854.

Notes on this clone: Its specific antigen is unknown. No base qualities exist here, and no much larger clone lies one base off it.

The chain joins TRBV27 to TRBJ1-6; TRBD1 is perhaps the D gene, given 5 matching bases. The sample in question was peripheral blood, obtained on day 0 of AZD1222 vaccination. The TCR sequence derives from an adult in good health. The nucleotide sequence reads TGTGCCAGCAGTTCTCTGGGACATAATTCACCCCTCCACTTT. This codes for CASSSLGHNSPLHF.